A selection of T cell receptor beta chains follows, all from one sample in a study of blood T cells in healthy people across ages. Using its own MiXCR run on the 5' RACE reads, TCRdb lists one record per CDR3 protein. The data hold about 970,000 distinct CDR3 sequences, with approximately 50% observed a single time. Sequencing input: blood. These receptors were collected from a woman aged 55 to 70 in good health. Each CDR3 is given with its conserved first and last residue. The D gene is left open where the match is weak. Size values are once, few and many counts, or a class for expanded clones, and some rows have none.

j_call clone_size d_call v_call cdr3_aa cdr3_nt
TRBJ2-3 - TRBD2 TRBV7-2 CASSGASGRDTQYF TGTGCCAGCAGCGGGGCTAGCGGGAGAGATACGCAGTATTTT
TRBJ2-5 once TRBD2 TRBV4-2 CASSQRTSGRKGEAQYF TGTGCCAGCAGCCAGCGGACTAGCGGGAGGAAGGGAGAGGCCCAGTACTTC
TRBJ2-3 - - TRBV20-1 CSARGGWGGTDTQYF TGCAGTGCTAGAGGGGGATGGGGAGGCACAGATACGCAGTATTTT
TRBJ2-7 few TRBD1 TRBV20-1 CSARDRIYEQYF TGCAGTGCCCGGGACAGGATCTACGAGCAGTACTTC
TRBJ2-1 once TRBD2 TRBV5-1 CASGSGRHSEQFF TGCGCCAGCGGGAGCGGGAGACACAGTGAGCAGTTCTTC
TRBJ2-7 - TRBD2 TRBV27 CASAAGAVETRYF TGTGCCAGCGCGGCGGGAGCCGTGGAGACCCGGTACTTC
TRBJ2-5 - - TRBV28 CASSSAHSWGQETQYF TGTGCCAGCAGTTCAGCACACTCCTGGGGCCAAGAGACCCAGTACTTC
TRBJ2-7 few TRBD1 TRBV2 CASNRDRASYEQYF TGTGCCAGCAACCGGGACAGGGCGTCCTACGAGCAGTACTTC
TRBJ1-2 - - TRBV4-1 CASSQDGDTYGYTF TGCGCCAGCAGCCAAGACGGGGACACCTATGGCTACACCTTC
TRBJ2-3 - TRBD1 TRBV28 CASSFKTGWETDTQYF TGTGCCAGCAGTTTCAAGACAGGGTGGGAGACAGATACGCAGTATTTT
TRBJ2-1 - TRBD1 TRBV12-3/TRBV12-4 CASATGRNEQFF TGTGCCAGCGCGACAGGGCGGAATGAGCAGTTCTTC
TRBJ1-2 - - TRBV3-1 CASSQDARVNGHTF TGTGCCAGCAGCCAAGATGCGAGGGTTAATGGCCACACCTTC
TRBJ2-7 few TRBD2 TRBV15 CATSRGLAGRYNEQYF TGTGCCACCAGCAGAGGACTAGCGGGACGTTACAATGAGCAGTACTTC
TRBJ2-1 few TRBD2 TRBV30 CAWNRREFTYNEQFF TGTGCCTGGAATAGGCGGGAGTTTACCTACAATGAGCAGTTCTTC
TRBJ2-1 - - TRBV3-1 CASSQSLVQYNEQFF TGTGCCAGCAGCCAATCACTAGTACAATACAATGAGCAGTTCTTC
TRBJ1-6 - TRBD1 TRBV28 CASSSTGNSSPLHF TGTGCCAGCAGCTCGACAGGGAACAGCTCACCCCTCCACTTT
TRBJ2-5 once - TRBV27 CASGPLARGTQYF TGTGCCAGCGGCCCTTTGGCCAGGGGGACCCAGTACTTC
TRBJ2-1 - TRBD2 TRBV4-1 CASSQELGLAELFSYNEQFF TGCGCCAGCAGCCAAGAGTTGGGACTAGCGGAACTGTTCTCCTACAATGAGCAGTTCTTC
TRBJ1-5 few - TRBV2 CASSPRGPQANQPQHF TGTGCCAGCAGCCCCCGGGGGCCTCAGGCTAATCAGCCCCAGCATTTT
TRBJ2-7 few TRBD2 TRBV29-1 CSAQGALAGEQYF TGCAGCGCCCAAGGGGCCCTAGCGGGCGAGCAGTACTTC
TRBJ1-1 few TRBD1 TRBV6-2/TRBV6-3 CASNLQGRNTEAFF TGTGCCAGCAACCTACAGGGGCGAAACACTGAAGCTTTCTTT
TRBJ2-7 few - TRBV29-1 CSVEGLYYEQYF TGCAGCGTTGAAGGGCTCTACTACGAGCAGTACTTC
TRBJ2-7 few TRBD2 TRBV29-1 CSVRLAGDGEQYF TGCAGCGTGAGACTAGCGGGAGATGGGGAGCAGTACTTC
TRBJ2-7 - TRBD1 TRBV27 CASSNRQGAREQYF TGTGCCAGCAGTAACCGACAGGGGGCGCGGGAGCAGTACTTC
TRBJ2-1 - - TRBV28 CASSPREFGIEQFF TGTGCCAGCAGCCCTCGGGAGTTTGGGATTGAGCAGTTCTTC
TRBJ1-2 - TRBD1 TRBV24-1 CATSDHRDRGGYGYTF TGTGCCACCAGTGACCACCGGGACAGGGGGGGCTATGGCTACACCTTC
TRBJ1-2 - TRBD1 TRBV12-3/TRBV12-4 CASSTGQGADYGYTF TGTGCCAGCAGTACAGGACAGGGGGCGGACTATGGCTACACCTTC
TRBJ2-1 few - TRBV18 CASSPRGGSPYNEQFF TGTGCCAGCTCACCTCGAGGGGGGAGCCCCTACAATGAGCAGTTCTTC
TRBJ2-4 - TRBD1 TRBV3-1 CASSSTRDRGGEQYF TGTGCCAGCAGCTCGACTAGGGACAGGGGAGGTGAGCAGTACTTC
TRBJ1-5 - TRBD1 TRBV20-1 CSALTGGGNQPQHF TGCAGTGCTCTGACAGGGGGGGGCAATCAGCCCCAGCATTTT
TRBJ1-1 once - TRBV5-8 CASSFGAFF TGTGCCAGCAGCTTTGGAGCTTTCTTT
TRBJ2-1 few - TRBV20-1 CSLPLANYNEQFF TGCAGTCTGCCTCTAGCGAACTACAATGAGCAGTTCTTC
TRBJ2-3 once TRBD2 TRBV6-1 CASSPRLARSTDTQYF TGTGCCAGCTCCCCACGACTAGCGCGAAGCACAGATACGCAGTATTTT
TRBJ2-1 - TRBD2 TRBV9 CASSVATTSGSHQFF TGTGCCAGCAGCGTAGCTACTACTAGCGGGAGCCACCAGTTCTTC
TRBJ1-2 - - TRBV7-9 CASSLARGQIYGYTF TGTGCCAGCAGCTTAGCGCGGGGGCAAATCTATGGCTACACCTTC
TRBJ1-1 few - TRBV29-1 CSATGMGTEAFF TGCAGCGCTACAGGGATGGGGACTGAAGCTTTCTTT
TRBJ2-6 - - TRBV27 CASSNRSSGANVLTF TGTGCCAGCAGCAACAGGAGCTCTGGGGCCAACGTCCTGACTTTC
TRBJ1-6 - - TRBV28 CASSFGWTAYNSPLHF TGTGCCAGCAGTTTTGGGTGGACAGCCTATAATTCACCCCTCCACTTT
TRBJ2-3 - - TRBV4-3 CASSQAAVAATQYF TGCGCCAGCAGCCAAGCCGCGGTGGCGGCTACGCAGTATTTT
TRBJ2-1 - - TRBV29-1 CSVGGLAFTDEQFF TGCAGCGTTGGGGGATTAGCGTTTACCGATGAGCAGTTCTTC
TRBJ2-7 - - TRBV5-4 CASSLDKGSYEQYF TGTGCCAGCAGCTTGGATAAGGGCTCCTACGAGCAGTACTTC
TRBJ1-2 - - TRBV29-1 CSVGGNYGYTF TGCAGCGTTGGAGGGAACTATGGCTACACCTTC
TRBJ2-6 - - TRBV6-1 CASRSPGHSSSGANILTF TGTGCCAGCAGGTCTCCGGGACACTCCAGCTCTGGGGCCAACATCCTGACTTTC
TRBJ1-2 many - TRBV5-1 CASSLTSPGYGYTF TGCGCCAGCAGCTTGACCTCCCCGGGGTATGGCTACACCTTC
TRBJ2-4 - TRBD1 TRBV7-2 CASSFGTDSRAYF TGTGCCAGCAGCTTTGGGACAGACTCCCGGGCGTACTTC
TRBJ1-2 - - TRBV29-1 CSVEWTRGDYGYTF TGCAGCGTTGAATGGACAAGAGGGGACTATGGCTACACCTTC
TRBJ2-2 - - TRBV7-2 CASSLALRTAGIGELFF TGTGCCAGCAGCTTAGCACTCCGGACAGCCGGGATCGGGGAGCTGTTTTTT
TRBJ1-2 few - TRBV4-1 CASSHPTETNYGYTF TGCGCCAGCAGCCACCCGACAGAAACCAACTATGGCTACACCTTC
TRBJ1-2 - TRBD1 TRBV12-3/TRBV12-4 CASSTRDRIFWGGYTF TGTGCCAGCAGTACTCGGGACAGGATTTTCTGGGGTGGCTACACCTTC
TRBJ2-7 - - TRBV7-9 CASSLIPAESSYEQYF TGTGCCAGCAGCTTAATACCAGCGGAGAGCTCCTACGAGCAGTACTTC
TRBJ2-1 - TRBD2 TRBV4-1 CASSRGTSRPNEQFF TGCGCCAGCAGCCGAGGGACTAGCAGGCCTAATGAGCAGTTCTTC
TRBJ2-7 - - TRBV2 CASIRGRGPYEQYF TGTGCCAGCATTAGGGGGAGAGGCCCCTACGAGCAGTACTTC
TRBJ2-7 - TRBD2 TRBV5-1 CASSLEREDDEQYF TGCGCCAGCAGCTTGGAGCGGGAGGACGACGAGCAGTACTTC
TRBJ2-7 - TRBD1 TRBV12-3/TRBV12-4 CASSLKGQGSYEQYF TGTGCCAGCAGCCTCAAGGGACAGGGCTCCTACGAGCAGTACTTC
TRBJ2-7 - - TRBV27 CASSLAAEGYAQYF TGTGCCAGCAGTTTAGCGGCTGAGGGCTACGCGCAGTACTTC